What follows are 25 T cell receptor beta chains derived from one specimen sequenced in a study of T cell repertoires in cytomegalovirus infection. TCRdb re-called the reads through MiXCR, storing one row per CDR3 protein. The data hold about 100,000 distinct CDR3 sequences, with 16% observed a single time. Sequencing was done on a sample of PBMCs. All receptors derive from a human donor in good health (CMV status not recorded). Some clones in this sample may be carry-over from other donors' samples.

The table lists this clonotype with many counts. The V and J genes are TRBV7-2 and TRBJ2-3; D gene ambiguous. V was trimmed by 5 bases and J by 2 bases, leaving 11 bases between them. In germline, CDR1 is SGHTA, CDR2 FQGNSA. CDR3 length: 14 residues. The CDR3 DNA follows: TGTGCCAGCAGCCCCAGGCGGACCACAGATACGCAGTATTTT. Translation gives CASSPRRTTDTQYF.

This clonotype was counted at least ten times. The J gene is TRBJ1-3, the V gene TRBV29-1; D gene uncertain. This CDR3 has 13 residues. V lost 5 bases and J lost 4, with 12 bases in between. CDR1 SQVTM and CDR2 ANQGSEA come from the germline V gene. DNA of the CDR3: TGCAGCGTTCGGGCTTCGGGAGGAAACACCATATATTTT. The encoded protein is CSVRASGGNTIYF. The full variable domain, its missing parts supplied by reference TRBV29-1 and TRBJ1-3, is SAVISQKPSRDICQRGTSLTIQCQVDSQVTMMFWYRQQPGQSLTLIATANQGSEATYESGFVIDKFPISRPNLTFSTLTVSNMSPEDSSIYLCSVRASGGNTIYFGEGSWLTVV.

Turning to this clonotype: Given the absence of the conserved phenylalanine or tryptophan at the CDR3 end, a read error is likely. The chain employs TRBV2 and TRBJ1-5; no firm D call. The CDR3 totals 13 residues. V was trimmed by 4 bases and J by 7 bases, leaving 11 bases between them. The germline V gene encodes CDR1 SNHLY and CDR2 FYNNEI. CDR3 in DNA: TGTGCCAGCAGTGGGCCAGGTTTGCAGCCCCAGCATCTT. Translating it yields CASSGPGLQPQHL.

The CDR3 spells CSASGTGRSYNEQFF. The DNA of the CDR3 is TGCAGTGCTAGCGGGACAGGGAGGTCCTACAATGAGCAGTTCTTC. This chain joins TRBV20-1 and TRBJ2-1; 9 bases agree with TRBD1. CDR1 DFQATT and CDR2 SNEGSKA come from the germline V gene (reference sequence). CDR3 size: 15 residues. J lost 1 base, V lost 3 bases, and 4 bases had no gene match.

This chain links TRBV7-2 with TRBJ1-3; D remains ambiguous. Deletions cut 3 bases from V and 6 bases from J, with 3 bases between. The CDR3 sequence is 11 residues long. Germline CDR1 is SGHTA and CDR2 is FQGNSA. CDR3 sequence (DNA): TGTGCCAGCAGCTTGCTAAACACCATATATTTT. Amino acid sequence: CASSLLNTIYF.

Many counts were recorded for this clonotype. The chain employs TRBV12-3 or TRBV12-4 and TRBJ1-1, with D possibly matching TRBD1 (5 bases). V was clipped by 6 bases and J by 8 bases, with 13 bases between them. CDR3 length: 12 amino acids. The DNA of the CDR3 is TGTGCCAGCAGCCTCGGGACGGGGGAAGCTTTCTTT. This gives the protein CASSLGTGEAFF.

The gene calls are TRBV5-1 and TRBJ2-3; D may be TRBD2 (7 bases). The CDR3 is 15 amino acids. V was pared by 4 bases and J by 2 bases, with 14 bases between. Germline CDR1 reads SGHRS; CDR2 reads YFSETQ. The CDR3 region is CASSRGGASTDTQYF. The CDR3 DNA follows: TGCGCCAGCAGCCGCGGGGGCGCGTCCACAGATACGCAGTATTTT.

V and J are TRBV14 and TRBJ1-1; TRBD1 is a possible D gene (5 bases). Germline lookup yields CDR1 SGHDN and CDR2 FVKESK. This CDR3 is built from 16 residues. Trimming left V 0 bases short and J 5 bases short, with 16 bases between. CDR3 coding DNA: TGTGCCAGCAGCCAAGATCCCGGGGCGATGTGGACTGAAGCTTTCTTT. Translated, it gives CASSQDPGAMWTEAFF.

The chain has TRBV5-1 and TRBJ1-1; a possible D gene is TRBD1 (5 bases). This CDR3 contains 16 residues. The V end was cut by 4 bases, the J end by 1 base, with 17 bases between. CDR1 and CDR2 (germline): SGHRS, YFSETQ. Here the CDR3 DNA reads TGCGCCAGCAGCCCCCAGGGTGGAGCTAAGAACACTGAAGCTTTCTTT. Translation gives CASSPQGGAKNTEAFF.

The rearrangement links TRBV20-1 to TRBJ2-4; a weak D match, TRBD2 (5 bases). The V gene lost 5 bases and the J gene lost 6 bases, with 23 bases spanning the gap. This CDR3 is built from 16 residues. Germline CDR1 and CDR2: DFQATT and SNEGSKA (reference sequence). In DNA, the CDR3 is TGCAGTGCTCCAGAGGGCAGTGGGGAACTAAGAAACATTCAGTACTTC. Translation gives CSAPEGSGELRNIQYF.

The chain couples TRBV7-9 to TRBJ1-2; D perhaps matches TRBD1 (5 bases). Trimming took 2 bases from V and 8 from J, leaving 15 bases between them. Germline CDR1 is SEHNR and CDR2 is FQNEAQ (reference sequence). CDR3 length equals 14 residues. CDR3 coding DNA: TGTGCCAGCAGCTTATCCGGGACGGAGGGAGGCTACACCTTC. The encoded protein is CASSLSGTEGGYTF. Using reference TRBV7-9 and TRBJ1-2 for the parts outside the CDR3, the full variable domain is DTGVSQNPRHKITKRGQNVTFRCDPISEHNRLYWYRQTLGQGPEFLTYFQNEAQLEKSRLLSDRFSAERPKGSFSTLEIQRTEQGDSAMYLCASSLSGTEGGYTFGSGTRLTVV.

This chain connects TRBV4-1 to TRBJ1-2; 11 bases fit TRBD1. CDR1 is MGHRA, CDR2 YSYEKL, per germline. The CDR3 runs 14 residues. Germline trimming cut 4 bases from V and 2 bases from J; bases unmatched to any gene: 0. The CDR3 region has the DNA TGCGCCAGCAGCCGGGACAGGGGGAACTATGGCTACACCTTC. It is translated as CASSRDRGNYGYTF.

This clonotype was found a few times. V is TRBV29-1 and J is TRBJ1-3; TRBD1 aligns across 7 bases. CDR1 and CDR2 from the germline V gene are SQVTM and ANQGSEA. The CDR3 has 13 residues. V dropped 6 bases and J dropped 4; count of bases not matched to a gene: 6. The CDR3 sequence is CSVRQGGGNTIYF. The CDR3 DNA reads TGCAGCGTGCGACAGGGAGGCGGAAACACCATATATTTT.

This clonotype occurred many times. This chain links TRBV12-3 or TRBV12-4 with TRBJ2-3; D perhaps matches TRBD2 (5 bases). Trimming left V 1 base short and J 2 bases short, with 7 bases between. The CDR3 covers 14 residues. In nucleotides, the CDR3 is TGTGCCAGCAGTTTAGGAGGGTACACAGATACGCAGTATTTT. It specifies CASSLGGYTDTQYF.

This chain joins TRBV5-4 and TRBJ2-3, with 10 nucleotides matching TRBD2. Trimming took 0 bases from V and 3 from J; bases not matched to a gene: 7. Germline V gene lookup returns CDR1 SGHNT and CDR2 YYREEE (reference sequence). The CDR3 consists of 17 residues. CDR3 sequence: CASSLAQRGGRTDTQYF. In DNA form, the CDR3 reads TGTGCCAGCAGCTTGGCCCAGCGGGGGGGCCGGACAGATACGCAGTATTTT.

This clonotype was seen at least ten times. The rearrangement uses TRBV7-2 and TRBJ2-5; D possibly corresponds to TRBD1 (5 bases). Germline V lookup: CDR1 SGHTA, CDR2 FQGNSA. Trimming took off 2 bases at V and 1 base at J, with 11 bases between the two ends. This CDR3 is built from 15 residues. The chain's CDR3 is CASSLFGALQETQYF. The CDR3 nucleotides are TGTGCCAGCAGCTTATTTGGGGCGCTCCAAGAGACCCAGTACTTC. Using reference TRBV7-2 and TRBJ2-5 for the parts outside the CDR3, the full variable domain is GAGVSQSPSNKVTEKGKDVELRCDPISGHTALYWYRQSLGQGLEFLIYFQGNSAPDKSGLPSDRFSAERTGGSVSTLTIQRTQQEDSAVYLCASSLFGALQETQYFGPGTRLLVL.

The chain carries TRBV6-6 and TRBJ2-7, with 9 bases fitting TRBD1. Germline V gene lookup returns CDR1 MNHNY and CDR2 SVGAGI (reference sequence). The CDR3 totals 15 residues. The V segment lost 6 bases and the J segment 6 bases; nucleotides outside the gene matches: 12. As DNA, the CDR3 is TGTGCCAGCAGACAGGGACAGGGCCAACCAATCGAGCAGTACTTC. Protein: CASRQGQGQPIEQYF.

In its sample, this clonotype was seen many times. CDR3 loop: CASSPRLQNEKLFF. The CDR3 nucleotides read TGTGCCAGCTCCCCGCGGTTGCAGAATGAAAAACTGTTTTTT. This sequence joins TRBV11-2 and TRBJ1-4; D is uncertain. V was pared by 8 bases and J by 5 bases, with 15 bases between. The length of the CDR3 is 14 residues. Germline-derived CDR1 and CDR2 are SGHAT and FQNNGV.

In this sample, this clonotype turned up many times. The chain has TRBV11-2 and TRBJ2-5; 10 positions match TRBD2. Germline CDR1 SGHAT, CDR2 FQNNGV. J gave up 5 bases and V 6 bases, and 9 bases lay outside the gene matches. The CDR3 consists of 15 residues. The DNA of the CDR3 is TGTGCCAGCAGTCGGTCCCTAGCGGGGGCGGAGACCCAGTACTTC. Residues: CASSRSLAGAETQYF.

The rearrangement uses TRBV5-4 and TRBJ1-2; D gene unclear. V lost 2 bases and J lost 3, with 14 bases in between. CDR1 is SGHNT and CDR2 is YYREEE in the germline V gene (reference sequence). The CDR3 consists of 15 residues. CDR3 sequence: CASSFESRGDYGYTF. DNA for the CDR3: TGTGCCAGCAGCTTCGAGTCCCGAGGAGACTATGGCTACACCTTC.

This clonotype was found many times. In DNA form, the CDR3 reads TGTGCCAGCAGCTTTACTGGGGGGCGTCAAAACTATGGCTACACCTTC. Translation gives CASSFTGGRQNYGYTF. The chain links TRBV7-2 to TRBJ1-2, with a weak D call TRBD1 (6 bases). V was shortened by 3 bases and J by 2 bases, with 16 bases between the two germline ends. CDR1 SGHTA and CDR2 FQGNSA come from the germline V gene. This CDR3 is 16 amino acids long. The full variable domain, with the rest looked up from reference TRBV7-2 and TRBJ1-2, is GAGVSQSPSNKVTEKGKDVELRCDPISGHTALYWYRQSLGQGLEFLIYFQGNSAPDKSGLPSDRFSAERTGGSVSTLTIQRTQQEDSAVYLCASSFTGGRQNYGYTFGSGTRLTVV.

This clonotype was recorded a few times. This chain uses TRBV5-1 with TRBJ2-5; D is perhaps TRBD2 (6 bases). This CDR3 comprises 15 residues. Germline CDR1 is SGHRS and CDR2 is YFSETQ. With 3 bases removed from V and 1 base from J, the gap between germline ends came to 13 bases. As DNA, the CDR3 is TGCGCCAGCAGCTCGGAGGGACGGCGCCAAGAGACCCAGTACTTC. Amino acid sequence: CASSSEGRRQETQYF.

V and J are TRBV7-8 and TRBJ1-1; tentative D call: TRBD1 (6 bases). The V gene lost 1 base and the J gene lost 4 bases, with 19 bases spanning the gap. The germline gives CDR1 SGHVS, CDR2 FQNEAQ. This CDR3 is built from 17 residues. DNA for the CDR3: TGTGCCAGCAGCTTAGAGGTGGGCGGGGGCATGGGCACTGAAGCTTTCTTT. The encoded protein is CASSLEVGGGMGTEAFF.

In this sample, this clonotype turned up a few times. The chain has TRBV5-1 and TRBJ2-1; the D is unclear. The germline gives CDR1 SGHRS, CDR2 YFSETQ. Trimming shortened V by 4 bases and J by 5 bases, and 10 bases separated the two germline ends. This CDR3 spans 13 amino acids. CDR3 loop: CASSLRPDNEQFF. In DNA form, the CDR3 reads TGCGCCAGCAGCCTCCGACCGGACAATGAGCAGTTCTTC.

This clonotype was recorded many times. This rearrangement joins TRBV6-2 or TRBV6-3 to TRBJ1-5; 7 nucleotides agree with TRBD1. The CDR3 covers 15 residues. The V gene end was trimmed by 6 bases and the J gene end by 5 bases; junction bases not matched to a gene: 10. Germline CDR1 and CDR2: MNHEY and SVGEGT. The CDR3 DNA reads as TGTGCCAGCAGACCAACAGGGGAACGTTATCAGCCCCAGCATTTT. It yields the protein CASRPTGERYQPQHF.